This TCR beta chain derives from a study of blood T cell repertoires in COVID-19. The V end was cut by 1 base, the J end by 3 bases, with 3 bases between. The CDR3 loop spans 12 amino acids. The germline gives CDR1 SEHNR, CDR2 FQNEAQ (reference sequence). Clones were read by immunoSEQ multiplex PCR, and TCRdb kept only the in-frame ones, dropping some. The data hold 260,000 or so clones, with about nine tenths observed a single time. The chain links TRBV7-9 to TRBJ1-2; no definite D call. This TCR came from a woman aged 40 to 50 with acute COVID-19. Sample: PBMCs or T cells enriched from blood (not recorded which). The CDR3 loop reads CASSLVDYGYTF. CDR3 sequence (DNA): TGTGCCAGCAGCTTAGTAGACTATGGCTACACCTTC.